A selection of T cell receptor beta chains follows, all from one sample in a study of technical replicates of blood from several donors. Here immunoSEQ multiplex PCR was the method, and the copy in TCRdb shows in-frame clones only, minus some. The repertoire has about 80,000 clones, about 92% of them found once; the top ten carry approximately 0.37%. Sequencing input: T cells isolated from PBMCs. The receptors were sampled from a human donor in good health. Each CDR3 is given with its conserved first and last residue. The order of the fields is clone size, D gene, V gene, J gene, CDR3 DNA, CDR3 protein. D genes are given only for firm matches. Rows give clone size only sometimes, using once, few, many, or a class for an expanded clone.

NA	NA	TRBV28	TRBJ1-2	TGTGCCAGCAGTTCGGCCGGGACAAAAAAGGGCTACACCTTC	CASSSAGTKKGYTF
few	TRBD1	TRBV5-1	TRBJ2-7	TGCGCCAGCAGCTTGGAAGGGACAGGGATTTACGAGCAGTACTTC	CASSLEGTGIYEQYF
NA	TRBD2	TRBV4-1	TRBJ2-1	TGCGCCAGCAGCCAAATGGTACTAGCGGGAATCTATGAGCAGTTCTTC	CASSQMVLAGIYEQFF
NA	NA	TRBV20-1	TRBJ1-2	TGCAGTGAATCTTATGGCTACACCTTC	CSESYGYTF
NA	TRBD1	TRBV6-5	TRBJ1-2	TGTGCCAGCAGTTCTTCCCTCGGGACAGTCTATGGCTACACCTTC	CASSSSLGTVYGYTF
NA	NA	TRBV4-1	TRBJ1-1	TGCGCCAGCAGCCAAGTAGGCGGGATATTCATGAACACTGAAGCTTTCTTT	CASSQVGGIFMNTEAFF
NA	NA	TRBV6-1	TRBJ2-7	TGTGCCAGCAGTGTCCCCTTATACGAGCAGTACTTC	CASSVPLYEQYF
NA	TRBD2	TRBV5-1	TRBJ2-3	TGCGCCAGCAGCGGGACTAGCGGTATCACAGATACGCAGTATTTT	CASSGTSGITDTQYF
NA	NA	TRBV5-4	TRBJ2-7	TGTGCCAGCAGCTTGGCGCAGTCCTCCTACGAGCAGTACTTC	CASSLAQSSYEQYF
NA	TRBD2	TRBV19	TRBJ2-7	TGTGCCGCTGCCGCTAGCGGGGTCTACGAGCAGTACTTC	CAAAASGVYEQYF
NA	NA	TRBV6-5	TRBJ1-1	TGTGCCAGCAGTTGGGGCGGGAACACTGAAGCTTTCTTT	CASSWGGNTEAFF
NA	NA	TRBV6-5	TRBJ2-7	TGTGCCAGCAGCCATAGACAAAACACCTCCTACGAGCAGTACTTC	CASSHRQNTSYEQYF
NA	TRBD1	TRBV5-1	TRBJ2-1	TGCGCCAGCAGCTTGGGACAGGGTGGGAATGAGCAGTTCTTC	CASSLGQGGNEQFF
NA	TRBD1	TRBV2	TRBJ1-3	TGTGCCACCGAGAAGGACAGGGGGAACGGAAACACCATATATTTT	CATEKDRGNGNTIYF
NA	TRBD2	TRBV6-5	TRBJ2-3	TGTGCCAGCAGTTACGGGCTAGCGGGAGACACAGATACGCAGTATTTT	CASSYGLAGDTDTQYF
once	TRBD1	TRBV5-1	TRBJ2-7	TGCGCCAGCAGCCCACCCCAAGAAAGACAGGGTCTAGACTTC	CASSPPQERQGLDF
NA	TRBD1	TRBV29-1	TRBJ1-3	TGCAGCGTTGAAACAGGGGCTGGAAACACCATATATTTT	CSVETGAGNTIYF
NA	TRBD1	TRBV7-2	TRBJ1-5	TGTGCCAGCAGTCCCAGGGGGCATGGCAATCAGCCCCAGCATTTT	CASSPRGHGNQPQHF
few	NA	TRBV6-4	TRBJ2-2	TGTGCCAGCAGTGCCGACTACACCGGGGAGCTGTTTTTT	CASSADYTGELFF
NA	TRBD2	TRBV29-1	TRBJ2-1	TGCAGCGCATCATTTCCTGTCCTTGGGACTAGCGGGGGGGTTGGATGGGTATGGGAGCAGTTCTTC	CSASFPVLGTSGGVGWVWEQFF
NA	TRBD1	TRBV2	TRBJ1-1	TGTGCCAGCATGGGGACAGGGGTGACTGAAGCTTTCTTT	CASMGTGVTEAFF
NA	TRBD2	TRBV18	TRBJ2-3	TGTGCCAGCTCACGCGGGAGTGGAGCAGATACGCAGTATTTT	CASSRGSGADTQYF
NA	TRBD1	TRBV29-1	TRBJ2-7	TGCAGCGTTGAAGAAGGCGACAGGGGAAGCTACGAGCAGTACTTC	CSVEEGDRGSYEQYF
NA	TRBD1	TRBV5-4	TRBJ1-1	TGTGCCAGCACCCCACAGGGGGTAAACACTGAAGCTTTCTTT	CASTPQGVNTEAFF
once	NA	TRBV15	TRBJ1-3	TGTGCCACCAGAACTAGGAGCTCTGGAAACACCATATATTTT	CATRTRSSGNTIYF
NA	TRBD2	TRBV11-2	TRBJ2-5	TGTGCCAGCCGGGGGGGGTTAGAGACCCAGTACTTC	CASRGGLETQYF
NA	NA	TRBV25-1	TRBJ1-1	TGTGCCAGCCGTGACAGCAGGCGATTCGCTGAAGCTTTCTTT	CASRDSRRFAEAFF
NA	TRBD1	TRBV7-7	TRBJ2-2	TGTGCTAGCAGCTACACAGGGGGCAGCGGGGAGCTGTTTTTT	CASSYTGGSGELFF
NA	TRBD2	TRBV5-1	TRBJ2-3	TGCGCCAGCAGCTTAGCGGGAGGGTCTAGCACAGATACGCAGTATTTT	CASSLAGGSSTDTQYF
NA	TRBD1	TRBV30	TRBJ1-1	TGTGCCTGGAGCGTACAGGGGTACACTGAAGCTTTCTTT	CAWSVQGYTEAFF
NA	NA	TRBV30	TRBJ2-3	TGTGCCTGGACCCGGACTGGAATTCACACAGATACGCAGTATTTT	CAWTRTGIHTDTQYF
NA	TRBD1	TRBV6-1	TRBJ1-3	TGTGCCAGCAGTGTGGACAGGGGGGGAAACACCATATATTTT	CASSVDRGGNTIYF
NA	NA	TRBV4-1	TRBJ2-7	TGCGCCAGCAGCCAAGATCGGGTGGAGGGGAGCTACGAGCAGTACTTC	CASSQDRVEGSYEQYF
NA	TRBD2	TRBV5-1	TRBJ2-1	TGCGCCAGCAGCGAGGGACTAGCGGGAGGGAACAATGAGCAGTTCTTC	CASSEGLAGGNNEQFF
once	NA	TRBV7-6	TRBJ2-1	TGTGCCAGCAGCTCTAGCGTTAGCTCCTACAATGAGCAGTTCTTC	CASSSSVSSYNEQFF
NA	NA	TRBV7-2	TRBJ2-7	TGTGCCAGCAGCCGTATGATGAGCTCCTACGAGCAGTACTTC	CASSRMMSSYEQYF
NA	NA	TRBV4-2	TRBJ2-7	TGTGCCAGCAGCCAAGTCGAGGGTAGCGTGAGGGAGCAGTACTTC	CASSQVEGSVREQYF
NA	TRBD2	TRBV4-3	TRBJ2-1	TGCGCCAGCAGCCAAGAGGGTCTCCAGCGGGAGGGCCCTAATGAGCAGTTCTTC	CASSQEGLQREGPNEQFF
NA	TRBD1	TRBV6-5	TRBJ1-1	TGTGCCAGCATAGGGACAGGGGTTACTGAAGCTTTCTTT	CASIGTGVTEAFF
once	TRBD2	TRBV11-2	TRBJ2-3	TGTGCCAGCAGCTTAGATCTAGCGGGCACAGATACGCAGTATTTT	CASSLDLAGTDTQYF
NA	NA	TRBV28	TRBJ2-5	TGTGCCAGCAGTTTACGTTGCTGGGGGGGCGCTTGTGTATCTGAGACCCAGTACTTC	CASSLRCWGGACVSETQYF
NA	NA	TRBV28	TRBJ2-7	TGTGCCAGCAGTTCGCGGACAGCCCCCTACGAGCAGTACTTC	CASSSRTAPYEQYF
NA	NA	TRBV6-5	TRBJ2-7	TGTGCCAGCAGCTCTGAGGAGATAGGGGGCTACGAGCAGTACTTC	CASSSEEIGGYEQYF
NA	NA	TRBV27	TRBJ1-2	TGTGCCAGCAGTTTATTTAATGTCATACGCGGGAAATCATATTATGGCTACACCTTC	CASSLFNVIRGKSYYGYTF
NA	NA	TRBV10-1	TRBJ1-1	TGCGCCAGCAGTCTCGGGAGGGCGAACACTGAAGCTTTCTTT	CASSLGRANTEAFF
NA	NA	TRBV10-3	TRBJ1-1	TGTGCCATCAGTGAGTCGAAAGGGAGGGCCATGAACACTGAAGCTTTCTTT	CAISESKGRAMNTEAFF
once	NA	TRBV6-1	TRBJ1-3	TGTGCCAGCAGTGAGTGGGGACCGCAGGCCCCGAGGGACTTGGGAAACACCATATATTTT	CASSEWGPQAPRDLGNTIYF
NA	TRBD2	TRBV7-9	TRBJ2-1	TGTGCCAGCAGCCGCGGCCTGGGACTAGCGTACAATGAGCAGTTCTTC	CASSRGLGLAYNEQFF
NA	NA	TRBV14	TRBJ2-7	TGTGCCAGCAGCCCTGACAGTTACTACGAGCAGTACTTC	CASSPDSYYEQYF
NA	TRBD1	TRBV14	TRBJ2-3	TGTGCCAGCAGCAGGACGACAGGGAGAGATACGCAGTATTTT	CASSRTTGRDTQYF